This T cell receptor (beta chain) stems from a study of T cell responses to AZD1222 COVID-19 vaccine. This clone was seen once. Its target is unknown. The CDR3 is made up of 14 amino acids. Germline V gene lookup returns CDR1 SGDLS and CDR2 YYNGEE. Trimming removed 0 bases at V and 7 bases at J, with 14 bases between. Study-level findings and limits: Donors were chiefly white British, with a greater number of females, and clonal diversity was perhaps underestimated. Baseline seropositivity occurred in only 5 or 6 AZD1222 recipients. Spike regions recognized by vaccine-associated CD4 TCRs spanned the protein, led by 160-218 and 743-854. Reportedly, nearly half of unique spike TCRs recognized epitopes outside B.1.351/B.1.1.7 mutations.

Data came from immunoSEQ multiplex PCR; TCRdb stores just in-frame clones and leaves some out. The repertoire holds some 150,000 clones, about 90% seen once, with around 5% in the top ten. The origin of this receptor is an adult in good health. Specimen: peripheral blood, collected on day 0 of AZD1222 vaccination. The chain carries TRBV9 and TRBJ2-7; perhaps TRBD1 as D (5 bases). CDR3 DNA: TGTGCCAGCAGCGTAGTTCCGCAAAGGGGAGAGCAGTACTTC. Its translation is CASSVVPQRGEQYF.